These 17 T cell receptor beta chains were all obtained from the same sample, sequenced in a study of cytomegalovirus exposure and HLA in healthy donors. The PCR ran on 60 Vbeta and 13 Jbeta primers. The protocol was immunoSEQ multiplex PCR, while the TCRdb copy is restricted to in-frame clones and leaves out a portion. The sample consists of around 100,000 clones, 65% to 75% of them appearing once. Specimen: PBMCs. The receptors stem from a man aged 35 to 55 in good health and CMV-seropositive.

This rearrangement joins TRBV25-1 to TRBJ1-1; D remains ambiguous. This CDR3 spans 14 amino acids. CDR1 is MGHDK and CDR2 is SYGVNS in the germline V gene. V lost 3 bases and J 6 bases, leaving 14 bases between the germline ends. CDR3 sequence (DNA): TGTGCCAGCAGTGACCCTGTTAGCGTCTCTGAAGCTTTCTTT. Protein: CASSDPVSVSEAFF.

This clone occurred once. CDR3 residues: CASSQEQGVGYTF. In nucleotides, the CDR3 is TGCGCCAGCAGCCAAGAACAGGGGGTTGGCTACACCTTC. The chain carries TRBV4-1 and TRBJ1-2; TRBD1 matches at 8 bases. CDR1 and CDR2 from the germline V gene are MGHRA and YSYEKL. After removal of 0 bases from V and 7 bases from J, the junction contained 1 base not matched to a gene. This CDR3 contains 13 residues.

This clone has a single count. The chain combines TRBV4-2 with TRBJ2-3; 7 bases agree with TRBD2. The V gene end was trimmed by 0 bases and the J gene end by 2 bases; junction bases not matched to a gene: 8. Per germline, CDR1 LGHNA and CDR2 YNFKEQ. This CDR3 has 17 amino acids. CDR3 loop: CASSQDWLAETTDTQYF. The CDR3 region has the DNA TGTGCCAGCAGCCAAGATTGGCTAGCGGAAACCACAGATACGCAGTATTTT.

The CDR3 sequence is CASSQEARGDTEAFF. CDR3 coding DNA: TGTGCCAGCAGCCAAGAAGCCCGAGGCGACACTGAAGCTTTCTTT. The chain carries TRBV4-2 and TRBJ1-1, with D uncertain. CDR1 is LGHNA and CDR2 is YNFKEQ in the germline V gene. With 0 bases removed from V and 3 bases from J, the gap between germline ends came to 11 bases. The CDR3 runs to 15 residues.

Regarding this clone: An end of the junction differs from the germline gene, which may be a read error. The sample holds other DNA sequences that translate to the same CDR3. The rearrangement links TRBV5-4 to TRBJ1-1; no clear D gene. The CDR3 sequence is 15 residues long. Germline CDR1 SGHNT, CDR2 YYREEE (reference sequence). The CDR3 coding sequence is TGTGCCAGCAGCCATCCGCCGCCTTCCGACTCTGAGGCTTTCTTT. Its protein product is CASSHPPPSDSEAFF.

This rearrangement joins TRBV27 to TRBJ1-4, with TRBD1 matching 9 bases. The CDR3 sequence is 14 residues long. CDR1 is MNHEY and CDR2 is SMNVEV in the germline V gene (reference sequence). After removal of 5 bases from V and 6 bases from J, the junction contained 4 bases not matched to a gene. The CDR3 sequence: CASSPDRGDEKLFF. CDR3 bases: TGTGCCAGCAGTCCGGACAGGGGCGATGAAAAACTGTTTTTT.

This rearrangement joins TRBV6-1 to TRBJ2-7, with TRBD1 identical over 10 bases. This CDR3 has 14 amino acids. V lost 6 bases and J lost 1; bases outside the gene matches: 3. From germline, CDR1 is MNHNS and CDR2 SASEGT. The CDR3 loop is CASRPGQGSYEQYV. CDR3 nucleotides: TGTGCCAGCAGGCCGGGACAGGGGTCCTACGAGCAGTACGTC.

CDR3 region: CASSTSDASTDTQYF. The CDR3 DNA follows: TGTGCCAGCAGTACTAGCGACGCTAGCACAGATACGCAGTATTTT. The V gene is TRBV6-5, the J gene TRBJ2-3; 7 bases are shared with TRBD2. This CDR3 has 15 amino acids. The ends lost 5 bases at V and 0 bases at J; junction bases unmatched: 5. The germline CDR1 and CDR2 sequences are MNHEY and SVGAGI.

The CDR3 DNA reads as TGTGCCAGTAGTATGGTGGAGTTCTACACCTTC. This translates into CASSMVEFYTF. The chain is built from TRBV19 and TRBJ1-2; no clear D gene. This CDR3 is built from 11 residues. Germline CDR1 and CDR2: LNHDA and SQIVND (reference sequence). The V gene lost 3 bases and the J gene lost 10 bases, with 9 bases spanning the gap. Full variable domain (rest looked up from reference TRBV19 and TRBJ1-2): DGGITQSPKYLFRKEGQNVTLSCEQNLNHDAMYWYRQDPGQGLRLIYYSQIVNDFQKGDIAEGYSVSREKKESFPLTVTSAQKNPTAFYLCASSMVEFYTFGSGTRLTVV.

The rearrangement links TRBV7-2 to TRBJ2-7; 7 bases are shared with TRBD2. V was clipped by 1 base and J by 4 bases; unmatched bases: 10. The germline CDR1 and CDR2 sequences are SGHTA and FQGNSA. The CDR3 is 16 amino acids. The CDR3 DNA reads TGTGCCAGCAGCTTAGAGCCGGCTAGCGGAGCTTACGAGCAGTACTTC. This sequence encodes CASSLEPASGAYEQYF.

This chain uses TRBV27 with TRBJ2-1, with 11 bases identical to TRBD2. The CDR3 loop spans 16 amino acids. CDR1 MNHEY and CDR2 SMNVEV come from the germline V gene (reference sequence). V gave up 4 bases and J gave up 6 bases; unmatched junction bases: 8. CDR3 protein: CASSSYSGRAFNEQFF. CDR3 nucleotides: TGTGCCAGCAGTTCTTATAGCGGGAGGGCTTTCAATGAGCAGTTCTTC.

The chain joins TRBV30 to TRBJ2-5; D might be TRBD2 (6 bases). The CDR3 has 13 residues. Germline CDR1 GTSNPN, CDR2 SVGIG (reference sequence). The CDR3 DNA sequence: TGTGGGGTGGATAGCGGAGGCCAAGAGACCCAGTACTTC. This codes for CGVDSGGQETQYF.

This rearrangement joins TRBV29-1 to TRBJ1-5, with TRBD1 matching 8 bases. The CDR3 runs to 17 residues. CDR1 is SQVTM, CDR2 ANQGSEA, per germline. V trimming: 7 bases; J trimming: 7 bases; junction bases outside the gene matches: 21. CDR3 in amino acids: CSDGDFQGPGGRQPQHF. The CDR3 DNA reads TGCAGCGACGGAGACTTCCAGGGGCCAGGGGGCAGGCAGCCCCAGCATTTT.

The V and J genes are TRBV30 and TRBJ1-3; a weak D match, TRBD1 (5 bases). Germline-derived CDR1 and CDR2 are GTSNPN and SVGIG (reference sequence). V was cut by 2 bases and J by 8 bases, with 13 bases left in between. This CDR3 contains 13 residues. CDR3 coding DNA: TGTGCCTGGAGTTGGAGGGGCGCGGACACCATATATTTT. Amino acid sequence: CAWSWRGADTIYF.

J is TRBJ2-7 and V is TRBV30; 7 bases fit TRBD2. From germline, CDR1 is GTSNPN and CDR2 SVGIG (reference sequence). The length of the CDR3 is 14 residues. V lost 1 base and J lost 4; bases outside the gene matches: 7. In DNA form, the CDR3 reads TGTGCCTGGAGTGGAGACAGCGGGACTTACGAGCAGTACTTC. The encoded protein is CAWSGDSGTYEQYF.

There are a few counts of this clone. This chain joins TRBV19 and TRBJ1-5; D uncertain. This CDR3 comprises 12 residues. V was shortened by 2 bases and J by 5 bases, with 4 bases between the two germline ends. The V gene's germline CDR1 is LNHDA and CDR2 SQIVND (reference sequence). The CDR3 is CASSIRYQPQHF. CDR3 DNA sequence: TGTGCCAGTAGTATACGGTATCAGCCCCAGCATTTT.

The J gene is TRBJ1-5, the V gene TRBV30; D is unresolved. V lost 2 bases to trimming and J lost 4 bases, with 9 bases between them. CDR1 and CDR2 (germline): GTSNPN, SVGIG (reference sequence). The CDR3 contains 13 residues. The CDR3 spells CAWSRQTNQPQHF. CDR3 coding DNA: TGTGCCTGGAGTAGGCAGACAAATCAGCCCCAGCATTTT.